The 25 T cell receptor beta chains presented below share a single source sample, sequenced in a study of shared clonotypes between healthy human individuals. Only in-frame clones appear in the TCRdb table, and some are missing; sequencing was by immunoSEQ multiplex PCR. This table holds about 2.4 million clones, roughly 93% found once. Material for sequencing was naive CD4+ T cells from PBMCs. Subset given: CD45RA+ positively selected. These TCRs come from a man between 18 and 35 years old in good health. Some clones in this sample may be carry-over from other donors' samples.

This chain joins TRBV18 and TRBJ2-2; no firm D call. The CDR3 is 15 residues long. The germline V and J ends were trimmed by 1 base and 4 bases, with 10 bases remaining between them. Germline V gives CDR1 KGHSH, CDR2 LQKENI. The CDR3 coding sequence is TGTGCCAGCTCACCACTATCAGGAACCACCGGGGAGCTGTTTTTT. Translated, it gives CASSPLSGTTGELFF.

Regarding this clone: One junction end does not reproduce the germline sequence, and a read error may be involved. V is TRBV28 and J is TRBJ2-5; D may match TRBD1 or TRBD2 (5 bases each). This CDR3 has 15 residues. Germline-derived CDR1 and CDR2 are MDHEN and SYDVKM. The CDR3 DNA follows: TGTGCCAGCAGTTTCTCTGGGACGACTCAAGAGGCCCAGTACTTC. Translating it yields CASSFSGTTQEAQYF.

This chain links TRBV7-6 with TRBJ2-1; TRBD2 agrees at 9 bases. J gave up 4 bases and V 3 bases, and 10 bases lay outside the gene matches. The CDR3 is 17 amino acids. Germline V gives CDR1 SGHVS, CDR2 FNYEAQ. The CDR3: CASSFGAVAGAYNEQFF. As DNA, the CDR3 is TGTGCCAGCAGCTTTGGGGCTGTAGCGGGAGCGTACAATGAGCAGTTCTTC.

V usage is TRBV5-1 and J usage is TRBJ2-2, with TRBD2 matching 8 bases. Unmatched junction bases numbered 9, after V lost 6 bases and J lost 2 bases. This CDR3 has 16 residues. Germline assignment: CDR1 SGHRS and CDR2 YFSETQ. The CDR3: CASTVTAGGNTGELFF. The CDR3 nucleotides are TGCGCCAGCACCGTCACGGCGGGAGGTAACACCGGGGAGCTGTTTTTT.

CDR3 coding DNA: TGTGCCGGATCGGGAGTTTGGCATGAGCAGTTCTTC. Translated, it gives CAGSGVWHEQFF. The chain links TRBV30 to TRBJ2-1; D might be TRBD2 (6 bases). Trimming cost V 8 bases and J 8 bases, with 16 bases left between them. This CDR3 spans 12 amino acids. Per the germline V gene, CDR1 is GTSNPN and CDR2 is SVGIG (reference sequence).

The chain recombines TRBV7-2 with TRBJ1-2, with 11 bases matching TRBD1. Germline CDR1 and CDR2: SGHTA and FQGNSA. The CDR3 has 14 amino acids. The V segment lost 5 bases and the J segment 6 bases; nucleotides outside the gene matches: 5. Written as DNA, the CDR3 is TGTGCCAGCAGCCCAGGACAGGGGGCGAATGGCTACACCTTC. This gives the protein CASSPGQGANGYTF. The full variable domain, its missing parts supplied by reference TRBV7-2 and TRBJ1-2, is GAGVSQSPSNKVTEKGKDVELRCDPISGHTALYWYRQSLGQGLEFLIYFQGNSAPDKSGLPSDRFSAERTGGSVSTLTIQRTQQEDSAVYLCASSPGQGANGYTFGSGTRLTVV.

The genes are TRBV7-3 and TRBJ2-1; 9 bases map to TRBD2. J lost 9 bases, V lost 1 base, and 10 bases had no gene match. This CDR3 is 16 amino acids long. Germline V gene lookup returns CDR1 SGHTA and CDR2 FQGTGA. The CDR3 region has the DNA TGTGCCAGCAGCTTAATTGGGCGGGAGGGCCTTGGTGAGCAGTTCTTC. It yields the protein CASSLIGREGLGEQFF.

In nucleotides, the CDR3 is TGTGCCAGCACCCCGATTTTGAGAGACTATGGCTACACCTTC. Translation: CASTPILRDYGYTF. The chain recombines TRBV6-5 with TRBJ1-2; D uncertain. The CDR3 sequence is 14 residues long. Per germline, CDR1 MNHEY and CDR2 SVGAGI. Between the trimmed V and J ends, which lost 7 bases and 3 bases, there was a span of 15 bases.

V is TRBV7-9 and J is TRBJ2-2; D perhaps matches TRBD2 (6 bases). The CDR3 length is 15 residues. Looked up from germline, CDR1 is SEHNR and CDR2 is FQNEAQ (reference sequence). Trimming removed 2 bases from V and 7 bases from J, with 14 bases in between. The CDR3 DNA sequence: TGTGCCAGCAGCTTAAGGGTGGAGGGGATCGGGGAGCTGTTTTTT. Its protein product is CASSLRVEGIGELFF.

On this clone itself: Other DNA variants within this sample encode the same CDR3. CDR3 sequence reads: CASSLRGGGYEQYF. As DNA, the CDR3 is TGTGCCAGCAGCTTGAGAGGGGGCGGCTACGAGCAGTACTTC. V is TRBV5-4 and J is TRBJ2-7; 7 nucleotides line up with TRBD1. Germline loops: CDR1 SGHNT, CDR2 YYREEE (reference sequence). With 1 base clipped from V and 3 bases from J, the junction kept 4 bases outside the gene matches. The CDR3 contains 14 residues.

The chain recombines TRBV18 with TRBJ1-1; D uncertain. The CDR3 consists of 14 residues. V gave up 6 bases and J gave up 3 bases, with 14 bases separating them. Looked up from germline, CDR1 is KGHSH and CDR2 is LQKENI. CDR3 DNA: TGTGCCAGCTCGCAACTATACACGGACACTGAAGCTTTCTTT. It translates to CASSQLYTDTEAFF.

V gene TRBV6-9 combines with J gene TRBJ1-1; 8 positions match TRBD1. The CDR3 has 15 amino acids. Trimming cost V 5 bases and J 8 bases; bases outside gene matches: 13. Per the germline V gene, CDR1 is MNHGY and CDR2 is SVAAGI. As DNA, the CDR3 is TGTGCCAGCAGTCGACATAACCTCCGGGACAGGGAAGCTTTCTTT. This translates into CASSRHNLRDREAFF.

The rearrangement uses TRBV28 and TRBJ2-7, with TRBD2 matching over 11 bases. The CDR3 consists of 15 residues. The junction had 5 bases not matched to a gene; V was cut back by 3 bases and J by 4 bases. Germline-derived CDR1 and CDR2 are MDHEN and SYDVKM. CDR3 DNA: TGTGCCAGCAGTTTCGTGGGACTAGCGGATTACGAGCAGTACTTC. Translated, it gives CASSFVGLADYEQYF.

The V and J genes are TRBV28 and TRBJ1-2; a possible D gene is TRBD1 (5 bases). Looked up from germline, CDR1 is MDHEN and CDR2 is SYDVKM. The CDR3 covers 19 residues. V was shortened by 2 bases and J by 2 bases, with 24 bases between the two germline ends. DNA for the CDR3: TGTGCCAGCAGTTTAGTTCCCGGGGTTCGGGCAGGGATGAACTATGGCTACACCTTC. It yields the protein CASSLVPGVRAGMNYGYTF.

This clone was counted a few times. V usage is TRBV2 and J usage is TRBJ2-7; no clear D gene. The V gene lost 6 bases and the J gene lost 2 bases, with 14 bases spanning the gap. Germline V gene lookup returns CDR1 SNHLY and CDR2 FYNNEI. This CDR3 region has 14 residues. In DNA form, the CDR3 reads TGTGCCAGCAGACCTTATCCCGACACCTACGAGCAGTACTTC. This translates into CASRPYPDTYEQYF.

As DNA, the CDR3 is TGTGCCAGCAGTCTTGGACCCTTAGGGGGCTACGAGCAGTACTTC. Protein sequence: CASSLGPLGGYEQYF. The chain uses TRBV28 and TRBJ2-7; D is perhaps TRBD1 (6 bases). The CDR3 spans 15 residues. V lost 5 bases, J lost 3 bases, and 17 bases lay in between. Germline V CDR1 and CDR2: MDHEN, SYDVKM.

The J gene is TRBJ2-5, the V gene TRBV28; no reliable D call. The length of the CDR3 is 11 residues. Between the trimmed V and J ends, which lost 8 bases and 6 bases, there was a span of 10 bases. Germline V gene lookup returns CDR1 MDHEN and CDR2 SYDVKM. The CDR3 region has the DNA TGTGCCAGCCGCGGTGAAAAGACCCAGTACTTC. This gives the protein CASRGEKTQYF.

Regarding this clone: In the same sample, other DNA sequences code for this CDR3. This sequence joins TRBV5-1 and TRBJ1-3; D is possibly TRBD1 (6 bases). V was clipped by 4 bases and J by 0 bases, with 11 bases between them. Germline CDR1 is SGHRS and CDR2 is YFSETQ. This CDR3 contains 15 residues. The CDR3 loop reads CASSLTGNSGNTIYF. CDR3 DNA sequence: TGCGCCAGCAGCCTAACAGGGAACTCTGGAAACACCATATATTTT.

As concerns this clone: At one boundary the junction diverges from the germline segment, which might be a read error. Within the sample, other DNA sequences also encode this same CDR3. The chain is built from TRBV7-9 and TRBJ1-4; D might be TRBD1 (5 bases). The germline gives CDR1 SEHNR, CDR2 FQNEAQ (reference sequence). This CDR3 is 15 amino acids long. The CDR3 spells CASSPRQTPPEELFF. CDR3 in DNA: TGTGCCAGCAGCCCACGACAGACACCCCCTGAAGAACTGTTTTTT.

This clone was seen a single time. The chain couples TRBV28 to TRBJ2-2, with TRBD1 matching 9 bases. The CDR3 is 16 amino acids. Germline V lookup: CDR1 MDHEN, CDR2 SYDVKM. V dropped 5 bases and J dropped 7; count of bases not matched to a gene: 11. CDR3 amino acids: CASSRLGQGIIGELFF. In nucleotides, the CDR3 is TGTGCCAGCAGTCGTCTTGGACAGGGGATTATCGGGGAGCTGTTTTTT. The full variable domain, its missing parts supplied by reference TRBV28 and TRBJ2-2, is DVKVTQSSRYLVKRTGEKVFLECVQDMDHENMFWYRQDPGLGLRLIYFSYDVKMKEKGDIPEGYSVSREKKERFSLILESASTNQTSMYLCASSRLGQGIIGELFFGEGSRLTVL.

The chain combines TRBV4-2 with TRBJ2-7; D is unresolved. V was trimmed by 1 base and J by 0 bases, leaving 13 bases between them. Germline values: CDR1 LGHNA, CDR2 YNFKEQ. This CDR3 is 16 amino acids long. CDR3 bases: TGTGCCAGCAGCCAAGGTTTCAGGATAAGCTCCTACGAGCAGTACTTC. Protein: CASSQGFRISSYEQYF.

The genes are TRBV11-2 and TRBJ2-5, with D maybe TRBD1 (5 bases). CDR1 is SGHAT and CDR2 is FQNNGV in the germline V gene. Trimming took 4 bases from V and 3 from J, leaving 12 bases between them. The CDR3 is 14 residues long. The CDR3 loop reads CASSSVGREETQYF. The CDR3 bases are TGTGCCAGCAGCTCCGTGGGCAGGGAAGAGACCCAGTACTTC.

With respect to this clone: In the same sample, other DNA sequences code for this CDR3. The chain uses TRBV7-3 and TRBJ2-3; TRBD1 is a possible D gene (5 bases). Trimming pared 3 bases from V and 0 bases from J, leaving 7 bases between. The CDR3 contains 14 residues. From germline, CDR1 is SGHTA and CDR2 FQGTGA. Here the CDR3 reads CASSFRDSTDTQYF. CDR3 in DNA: TGTGCCAGCAGCTTCAGGGATAGCACAGATACGCAGTATTTT.

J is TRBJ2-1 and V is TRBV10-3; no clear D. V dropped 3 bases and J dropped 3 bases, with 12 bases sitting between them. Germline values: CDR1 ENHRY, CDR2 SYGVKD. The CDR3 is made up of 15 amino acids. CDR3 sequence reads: CAISDPRVGYNEQFF. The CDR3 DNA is TGTGCCATCAGTGATCCACGCGTAGGCTACAATGAGCAGTTCTTC.

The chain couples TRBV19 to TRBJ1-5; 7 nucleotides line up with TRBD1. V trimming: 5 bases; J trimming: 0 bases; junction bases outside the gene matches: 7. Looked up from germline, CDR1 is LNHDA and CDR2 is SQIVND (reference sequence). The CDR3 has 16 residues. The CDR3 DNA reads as TGTGCCAGTAGTTCTACAGGGGTTCCTAGCAATCAGCCCCAGCATTTT. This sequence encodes CASSSTGVPSNQPQHF. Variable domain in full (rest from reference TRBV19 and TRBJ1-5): DGGITQSPKYLFRKEGQNVTLSCEQNLNHDAMYWYRQDPGQGLRLIYYSQIVNDFQKGDIAEGYSVSREKKESFPLTVTSAQKNPTAFYLCASSSTGVPSNQPQHFGDGTRLSIL.